The T cell receptor (beta chain) under discussion was sequenced for a study of CD8+CD57+ T cells in acquired aplastic anemia. General study points: With respect to CD8+ Simpson's diversity, patients and controls did not differ significantly. Common to patients and controls were twenty-nine CD8+ CDR3 sequences.

Comment on this clonotype: Antigen unknown.

Genomic DNA templated the TCR beta VDJ and CDR3 profiling. TCRdb reanalysed the reads using MiXCR and keeps one entry per CDR3 protein. In the table there are under 250,000 distinct CDR3 sequences, 45% to 50% of which are singletons. In patients chosen for sequencing, flow cytometry had shown CD8+CD57+ cell expansion. Receipt of therapy had not occurred in any patient by the time of blood sampling. This CDR3 is 13 amino acids long. Per the germline V gene, CDR1 is SGHVS and CDR2 is FQNEAQ. The germline V and J ends were trimmed by 8 bases and 2 bases, with 13 bases remaining between them. Sample: sorted CD4+, CD8+, or CD8+CD57+ T cells (not recorded which) from PBMCs. The origin of this receptor is a human donor with aplastic anemia. The chain is built from TRBV7-8 and TRBJ2-7; tentative D call: TRBD2 (5 bases). The CDR3 sequence is CASATTRTYEQYF. The CDR3 DNA reads as TGTGCCAGCGCCACTACTAGGACCTACGAGCAGTACTTC.